Below are 2 T cell receptor beta chains sequenced from a single sample in a study of blood T cell repertoires in COVID-19. TCRdb's copy holds only in-frame clones and misses some; the assay was immunoSEQ multiplex PCR. This sample yields about 410,000 clones, of which around nine tenths are seen a single time; roughly 1.6% belongs to the top ten. The material sequenced was peripheral blood. All receptors come from a woman aged 35 to 49 with COVID-19, enrolled during active disease.

V and J are TRBV5-4 and TRBJ2-1; tentatively, D is TRBD2 (5 bases). CDR1 and CDR2 (germline): SGHNT, YYREEE (reference sequence). The CDR3 is 16 residues long. V shed 2 bases and J shed 7 bases, with 19 bases lying between them. This CDR3 reads CASSLEPAAGVNEQFF. The CDR3 region has the DNA TGTGCCAGCAGCTTAGAGCCAGCGGCCGGAGTTAATGAGCAGTTCTTC.

Concerning this clone: This same CDR3 is encoded by further DNA sequences in the sample. The J gene is TRBJ1-1, the V gene TRBV20-1; 8 nucleotides align to TRBD1. Germline assignment: CDR1 DFQATT and CDR2 SNEGSKA (reference sequence). The CDR3 covers 11 residues. The trim removed 5 bases at V and 7 bases at J, leaving 3 bases unmatched. CDR3 region: CSARGQGEAFF. The CDR3 DNA reads TGCAGTGCTCGTGGACAGGGTGAAGCTTTCTTT.